The rows below give T cell receptor beta chains drawn from one sample of a study of blood T cell repertoires in COVID-19. Here immunoSEQ multiplex PCR was the method, and the copy in TCRdb shows in-frame clones only, minus some. The sample consists of some 70,000 clones, 65% to 80% of them appearing once. The sequencing input was peripheral blood. All receptors come from a woman in her 50s with acute or convalescent COVID-19. The conserved cysteine and the conserved F or W are not part of the CDR3 here. A D gene is named only where the DNA matches it firmly.

CDR3: ASSLALRGEQY
D: -
V: TRBV7-2
J: TRBJ2-7

CDR3: ASSLAGGPEQF
D: TRBD2
V: TRBV7-9
J: TRBJ2-1

CDR3: ASSQEGVGQGNYGYT
D: -
V: TRBV4-2
J: TRBJ1-2

CDR3: ASSQDDPWDRFDTTDTQY
D: TRBD1
V: TRBV3-1/TRBV3-2
J: TRBJ2-3

CDR3: ASTGGAKNEQF
D: TRBD1
V: TRBV27
J: TRBJ2-1

CDR3: ASSLEGQGYT
D: -
V: TRBV28
J: TRBJ1-2

CDR3: ASSQTGDEQF
D: -
V: TRBV3-1/TRBV3-2
J: TRBJ2-1

CDR3: ASSLAGGFSYNEQF
D: -
V: TRBV5-1
J: TRBJ2-1

CDR3: ASSLGQGTGNTIY
D: TRBD1
V: TRBV7-9
J: TRBJ1-3

CDR3: ASSPLAGVEASADTQY
D: TRBD2
V: TRBV7-9
J: TRBJ2-3

CDR3: ASSPGARKAF
D: -
V: TRBV7-9
J: TRBJ1-1

CDR3: AWSRQSMNTEAF
D: -
V: TRBV30
J: TRBJ1-1

CDR3: SALSGNTIY
D: -
V: TRBV29-1
J: TRBJ1-3

CDR3: ASSVGGLVANEQF
D: TRBD2
V: TRBV19
J: TRBJ2-1

CDR3: ASSFRSGGTSYEQY
D: TRBD2
V: TRBV5-1
J: TRBJ2-7

CDR3: SVADPRPGGGTYEQY
D: TRBD2
V: TRBV29-1
J: TRBJ2-7

CDR3: ASSISGRVETQY
D: TRBD2
V: TRBV19
J: TRBJ2-5

CDR3: ASSVGQPSNTGELF
D: TRBD1
V: TRBV5-1
J: TRBJ2-2

CDR3: ASSPHRTLSYEQY
D: -
V: TRBV3-1/TRBV3-2
J: TRBJ2-7

CDR3: ASSQAGDLNEQF
D: -
V: TRBV4-3
J: TRBJ2-1

CDR3: ASSLGTGDRRTEAF
D: TRBD1
V: TRBV7-9
J: TRBJ1-1

CDR3: ASSVESSGFGYT
D: -
V: TRBV9
J: TRBJ1-2

CDR3: ASSFVTSDPSTDTQY
D: TRBD2
V: TRBV28
J: TRBJ2-3

CDR3: ASSANRVLSTDTQY
D: -
V: TRBV6-2/TRBV6-3
J: TRBJ2-3

CDR3: AWSGSSAETQY
D: -
V: TRBV30
J: TRBJ2-5

CDR3: AVRRGQNTEAF
D: TRBD1
V: TRBV28
J: TRBJ1-1

CDR3: ASSLLGGAGYT
D: -
V: TRBV5-5
J: TRBJ1-2

CDR3: ASKGGGTGSGGYT
D: TRBD1
V: TRBV28
J: TRBJ1-2

CDR3: ATSTKTRGLSGNTIY
D: TRBD1
V: TRBV15
J: TRBJ1-3

CDR3: ATSRGEWGGSPLH
D: -
V: TRBV15
J: TRBJ1-6

CDR3: ATSIRPGQGAGYEQY
D: TRBD1
V: TRBV24-1
J: TRBJ2-7

CDR3: ASSSPRLNYEQY
D: -
V: TRBV12-1
J: TRBJ2-7

CDR3: ASSVRPNEKLF
D: -
V: TRBV5-1
J: TRBJ1-4

CDR3: ASSFGAGSTDTQY
D: TRBD2
V: TRBV27
J: TRBJ2-3

CDR3: ASSFGGDSYNEQF
D: -
V: TRBV27
J: TRBJ2-1

CDR3: ASSPQGFEEKLF
D: -
V: TRBV5-1
J: TRBJ1-4

CDR3: ASSQELAGTADTQY
D: TRBD2
V: TRBV4-2
J: TRBJ2-3

CDR3: ASSTRGAVYGYT
D: -
V: TRBV3-1/TRBV3-2
J: TRBJ1-2

CDR3: ASSQDRERGYT
D: TRBD1
V: TRBV4-3
J: TRBJ1-2

CDR3: ASSEEPEAVGNTIY
D: -
V: TRBV7-2
J: TRBJ1-3

CDR3: ASSPISGNSNTGELF
D: TRBD2
V: TRBV6-6
J: TRBJ2-2

CDR3: SGGGGRENGYNEQF
D: TRBD2
V: TRBV29-1
J: TRBJ2-1

CDR3: ASSLDRGYGYT
D: TRBD1
V: TRBV11-2
J: TRBJ1-2

CDR3: ASSYSEGNTEAF
D: -
V: TRBV6-6
J: TRBJ1-1

CDR3: AWSPLGGGDGDTQY
D: TRBD2
V: TRBV30
J: TRBJ2-3

CDR3: AIAGTGARNEQF
D: TRBD1
V: TRBV10-3
J: TRBJ2-1

CDR3: ASRTGTGIYNEQF
D: TRBD1
V: TRBV2
J: TRBJ2-1

CDR3: AIARTGTGRYEQY
D: TRBD1
V: TRBV15
J: TRBJ2-7

CDR3: ASSYSETQY
D: -
V: TRBV6-2/TRBV6-3
J: TRBJ2-5

CDR3: ASSQITGTIDVQETQY
D: -
V: TRBV18
J: TRBJ2-5